This TCR beta chain was found in a study of blood T cells in healthy people across ages (dated by TCRdb to between 2014 and 2017). With regard to the full study: Template switching captured roughly one uniquely barcoded TCR beta cDNA molecule per two T cells in model experiments. Four age groups were formed from the donors: young (average roughly 15 years), middle-aged (around 39), aged (62) and long-lived (less than 85). Two additional independent replicas of 1 million unique cDNA reads from the same blood draw were analyzed for two donors (one aged 18 to 29 and one aged 80 or older). To track age-related changes in TCR beta repertoire diversity, the study relied on deep sequencing normalized with unique cDNA molecular identifiers. To avoid experimental bias, donors of different ages were spread randomly across the sequencing lanes. Results and caveats for the whole study, not just this receptor: As age increased, observed TCR beta diversity per million T cells dropped in a roughly linear way, and a significant reduction was already evident by age about 40. Compared with the aged group, the long-lived group had more naive CD4+ T cells, fewer expanded clones and increased TCR diversity, a pattern suggesting age selection. Because the CMV infection status of the donors was unknown, age-related changes in expanded clonotypes may potentially have been confounded. There was a strong correlation between observed TCR beta diversity and the percentage of naive T cells measured by flow cytometry. Bulk unsorted PBMC profiling prevented conclusive comparison of naive and antigen-experienced compartments. Estimates of total diversity from one million sequenced T cells were regarded as lower bounds and underestimates.

To prepare the library, 5' RACE was applied. Sequencing instrument: Illumina HiSeq 2500. A second PCR of roughly 6 to 11 cycles was run with a J-beta primer mix and a sample-barcoded 5' primer. A unique molecular identifier was introduced onto each TCR beta cDNA molecule by a template-switch 5' adaptor carrying 12 random nucleotides. At least 2.5 million CDR3-containing paired-end reads were obtained from each sample. First-strand cDNA synthesis was performed from all RNA using the Mint cDNA synthesis kit, with priming by a TRBC-specific oligonucleotide. All cDNA was treated with uracil-DNA glycosylase and then went through a first 18-cycle PCR with the universal primers M1SS and BC2_uni_R. The study's own analysis went as follows. For normalization, 1 million high-quality reads were randomly selected from each sample, with every read carrying a distinct molecular identifier. Reads with shared molecular identifiers were discarded instead of being binned into consensus sequences. CDR3 identification, clonotype clustering and error correction used MiTCR with a Q25 quality threshold and the strictest error-elimination algorithm. A nonparametric unseen species model with Euler transformation was used to estimate a lower bound on total TCR beta diversity. In-frame beta chains were kept once TCRdb had trimmed the public reads at Q25 with fastp and called clones with MiXCR. Entries are consolidated by CDR3 protein sequence, retaining the most common genes and DNA. V and J calls and clone size were set by TCRdb, not the authors. A total of some 1 million distinct CDR3 sequences appear in this sample, 45% of them only once. The ten top clones hold 15% to 20% of the sample.

About this clonotype: Its target antigen remains unknown. Base qualities are missing; no much larger clone stands one base away.

Donors were approximately 42 systemically healthy Caucasian individuals from Russia aged roughly 6 to 90 years. About 9.6 milliliters of peripheral blood were collected from each donor into EDTA-treated Vacutainer tubes. Ficoll-Paque density-gradient centrifugation was used to isolate PBMCs, with at least 6 million per sample. Trizol reagent was used to extract total RNA from PBMCs, with at least 5 micrograms per sample. For every donor, an aliquot of PBMCs went through flow cytometry to measure the percentages of naive CD45RAhigh/CD27high T cells. From the cysteine through the phenylalanine, the CDR3 covers 16 amino acids. The DNA shown is the 48-base CDR3, in frame from base 1. Per the germline V gene, SGHRS is the CDR1 and YFSETQ is the CDR2. Germline trimming amounts to 4 bases on V and 5 bases on J, with 5 as the count of junction bases outside the gene matches.

Sequencing was carried out using blood. The rearrangement joined TRBV5-1 to TRBJ2-3; 15 of the junction bases match TRBD2. The sequence came from a woman aged 55-69 years in good health. The CDR3 region: CASSPGLAGGLDTQYF. The bases are TGCGCCAGCAGCCCGGGACTAGCGGGAGGCCTAGATACGCAGTATTTT.